This T cell receptor (beta chain) is drawn from a study of blood T cell repertoires in COVID-19. Study summary: Acute and convalescent COVID-19 specimens originated in the United States, Italy and Spain. PBMCs, B-cell-depleted T cells, or T cells were the source of the cDNA or gDNA that made up the material.

In the original workflow: It was from reference gene primer amplification that nucleated cell counts were estimated. Using immunoSEQ multiplex PCR, the repertoire was profiled, and TCRdb retains in-frame clones only, with some absent. From that table come the V and J calls and clone size; the DNA was used to work out D and trimming. The sample includes about 140,000 clones, over 75% seen only once; the top ten take under 3%. This clone has more than one count but fewer than ten. The V gene's germline CDR1 is SEHNR and CDR2 FQNEAQ (reference sequence). V trimming: 5 bases; J trimming: 3 bases; junction bases outside the gene matches: 7. The CDR3 is made up of 16 amino acids.

Input material: peripheral blood. This receptor was taken from a man in his fifties with acute or convalescent COVID-19. The V call is TRBV7-9, the J call TRBJ1-6; 7 bases are shared with TRBD1. The CDR3 DNA reads as TGTGCCAGCAGCCCAGAGGGGGCCGTCTATAATTCACCCCTCCACTTT. This translates into CASSPEGAVYNSPLHF.